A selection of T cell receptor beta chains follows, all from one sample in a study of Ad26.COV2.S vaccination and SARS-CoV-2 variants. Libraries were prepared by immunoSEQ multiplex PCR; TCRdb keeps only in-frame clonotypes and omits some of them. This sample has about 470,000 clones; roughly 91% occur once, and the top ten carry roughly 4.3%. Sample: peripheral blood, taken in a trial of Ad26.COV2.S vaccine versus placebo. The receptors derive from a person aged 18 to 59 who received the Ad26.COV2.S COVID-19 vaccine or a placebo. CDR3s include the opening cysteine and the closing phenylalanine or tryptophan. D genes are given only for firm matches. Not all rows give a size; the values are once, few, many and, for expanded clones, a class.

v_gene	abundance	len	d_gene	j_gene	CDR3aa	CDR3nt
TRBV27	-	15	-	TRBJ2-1	CASRLERSSYNEQFF	TGTGCCAGCCGTCTAGAGAGAAGCTCCTACAATGAGCAGTTCTTC
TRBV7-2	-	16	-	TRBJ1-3	CASSLGFGVESGTIYF	TGTGCCAGCAGCTTAGGGTTTGGGGTTGAATCGGGCACCATATATTTT
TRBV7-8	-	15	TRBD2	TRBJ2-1	CASSQGTSGRGEQFF	TGTGCCAGCAGCCAAGGGACTAGCGGGAGGGGTGAGCAGTTCTTC
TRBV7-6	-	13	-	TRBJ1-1	CASRGAVNTEAFF	TGTGCCAGCAGGGGGGCGGTGAACACTGAAGCTTTCTTT
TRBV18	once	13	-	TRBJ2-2	CASSPGSRGELFF	TGTGCCAGCTCACCAGGGTCCAGAGGGGAGCTGTTTTTT
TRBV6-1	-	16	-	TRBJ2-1	CASSGWGRGIDNEQFF	TGTGCCAGCAGTGGCTGGGGGCGGGGGATCGACAATGAGCAGTTCTTC
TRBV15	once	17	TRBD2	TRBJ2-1	CATSRVLVASGRDEQFF	TGTGCCACCAGCAGGGTCCTGGTGGCTAGCGGGAGAGACGAGCAGTTCTTC
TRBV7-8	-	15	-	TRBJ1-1	CASSLGGATNTEAFF	TGTGCCAGCAGCTTAGGGGGGGCCACGAACACTGAAGCTTTCTTT
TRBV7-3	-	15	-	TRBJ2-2	CASSLKGGGTGELFF	TGTGCCAGCAGCTTAAAAGGGGGTGGGACCGGGGAGCTGTTTTTT
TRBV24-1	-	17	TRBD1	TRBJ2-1	CATSDASGTGGLNEQFF	TGTGCCACCAGTGATGCCTCCGGGACAGGGGGCCTGAATGAGCAGTTCTTC
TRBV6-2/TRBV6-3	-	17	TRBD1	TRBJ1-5	CASSYMSGQGANQPQHF	TGTGCCAGCAGTTACATGTCCGGACAGGGGGCGAATCAGCCCCAGCATTTT
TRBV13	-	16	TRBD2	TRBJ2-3	CASSSGAGGSTDTQYF	TGTGCCAGCAGCTCCGGAGCGGGAGGAAGCACAGATACGCAGTATTTT
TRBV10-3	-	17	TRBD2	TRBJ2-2	CAISESGSGSNTGELFF	TGTGCCATCAGTGAGTCAGGAAGCGGGAGTAACACCGGGGAGCTGTTTTTT
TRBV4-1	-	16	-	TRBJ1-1	CASSQVRQGLNTEAFF	TGCGCCAGCAGCCAAGTCAGGCAGGGTTTGAACACTGAAGCTTTCTTT
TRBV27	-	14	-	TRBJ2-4	CASSRPGTGNIQYF	TGTGCCAGCAGTCGTCCGGGAACCGGGAACATTCAGTACTTC
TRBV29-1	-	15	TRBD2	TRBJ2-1	CSVRLAGGNYNEQFF	TGCAGCGTAAGGCTAGCGGGAGGGAATTACAATGAGCAGTTCTTC
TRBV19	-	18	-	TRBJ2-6	CASSPGRWMDSGANVLTF	TGTGCCAGTAGCCCGGGACGATGGATGGACTCTGGGGCCAACGTCCTGACTTTC
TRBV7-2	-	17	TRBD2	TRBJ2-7	CASSLRGLAGAQYEQYF	TGTGCCAGCAGCTTACGGGGGCTAGCGGGAGCTCAGTACGAGCAGTACTTC
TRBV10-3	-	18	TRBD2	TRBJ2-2	CAISGNSGRASGTGELFF	TGTGCCATCAGTGGAAATAGCGGGAGGGCCTCGGGCACCGGGGAGCTGTTTTTT
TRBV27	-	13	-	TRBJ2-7	CARNIPGRHEQYF	TGTGCCAGGAATATCCCGGGGAGGCACGAGCAGTACTTC
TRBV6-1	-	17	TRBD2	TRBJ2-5	CASSETWTSSAGETQYF	TGTGCCAGCAGTGAAACCTGGACTAGTTCCGCTGGGGAGACCCAGTACTTC
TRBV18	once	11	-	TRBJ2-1	CASSPQGEQFF	TGTGCCAGCTCACCACAGGGAGAGCAGTTCTTC
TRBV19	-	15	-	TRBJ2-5	CASSIGLAIQETQYF	TGTGCCAGTAGTATAGGACTGGCGATCCAAGAGACCCAGTACTTC